These T cell receptor beta chains were read from a single sample in a study of blood T cell repertoires in COVID-19. Clones were sequenced by immunoSEQ multiplex PCR, and TCRdb holds only the in-frame ones, with some missing. The sample shows 160,000 or so clones, less than 85% of them seen only once. Sequencing input: PBMCs or T cells enriched from blood (not recorded which). The receptor set was obtained from a man aged 60 to 69 who had recovered from COVID-19. Both conserved end residues are part of each CDR3. A D gene is named only where the DNA matches it firmly. Only some rows state a clone size, as once, few, many or a class for expanded clones.

CDR3 length | J gene | V gene | clone size | D gene | CDR3 protein | CDR3 DNA
12 | TRBJ1-2 | TRBV5-4 | once | TRBD1 | CASRTGSYGYTF | TGTGCCAGTAGGACAGGGAGCTATGGCTACACCTTC
14 | TRBJ2-3 | TRBV29-1 | . | TRBD1 | CSVVLLDRVDTQYF | TGCAGCGTTGTATTACTAGACAGGGTTGATACGCAGTATTTT
14 | TRBJ2-4 | TRBV28 | . | TRBD1 | CASRSTGTVVIQYF | TGTGCCAGCAGGTCGACAGGGACGGTAGTCATTCAGTACTTC
14 | TRBJ2-7 | TRBV9 | . | TRBD2 | CASSPVGGAYEQYF | TGTGCCAGCAGCCCAGTTGGGGGGGCCTACGAGCAGTACTTC
14 | TRBJ2-7 | TRBV20-1 | . | TRBD2 | CSASLLAGAGEQYF | TGCAGTGCTAGTCTATTAGCGGGAGCTGGCGAGCAGTACTTC
18 | TRBJ2-6 | TRBV28 | . | TRBD1 | CASSSRDRGSSGANVLTF | TGTGCCAGCAGTTCACGGGACAGGGGTAGCTCTGGGGCCAACGTCCTGACTTTC
15 | TRBJ1-5 | TRBV29-1 | . | . | CSVDNRNNSNQPQHF | TGCAGCGTTGATAACAGGAACAATAGCAATCAGCCCCAGCATTTT
14 | TRBJ1-2 | TRBV3-1/TRBV3-2 | few | . | CASSPPDSLYGYTF | TGTGCCAGCAGCCCGCCGGACAGCCTGTATGGCTACACCTTC
16 | TRBJ1-6 | TRBV6-5 | . | TRBD1 | CASSFGQGSYNSPLHF | TGTGCCAGCAGTTTCGGACAGGGCTCCTATAATTCACCCCTCCACTTT
12 | TRBJ1-3 | TRBV10-3 | . | . | CAILQGRNTIYF | TGTGCCATCCTGCAGGGGAGAAACACCATATATTTT
15 | TRBJ2-1 | TRBV9 | . | . | CASSVGRQAGNEQFF | TGTGCCAGCAGCGTTGGTAGACAGGCCGGCAATGAGCAGTTCTTC
15 | TRBJ2-4 | TRBV4-1 | . | . | CASSPRQVAKNIQYF | TGCGCCAGCAGCCCCCGCCAGGTAGCCAAAAACATTCAGTACTTC
16 | TRBJ2-3 | TRBV5-1 | . | TRBD2 | CASSGGLADSTDTQYF | TGCGCCAGCAGCGGGGGACTAGCGGATAGCACAGATACGCAGTATTTT
14 | TRBJ1-1 | TRBV7-9 | few | . | CASSLGTSNTEAFF | TGTGCCAGCAGCTTAGGGACATCAAACACTGAAGCTTTCTTT
14 | TRBJ1-6 | TRBV9 | . | TRBD1 | CASSVGDSDSPLHF | TGTGCCAGCAGCGTAGGGGACAGTGATTCACCCCTCCACTTT
15 | TRBJ2-7 | TRBV7-9 | few | . | CASSLEQGGFYEQYF | TGTGCCAGCAGCTTAGAACAGGGAGGGTTCTACGAGCAGTACTTC
15 | TRBJ2-2 | TRBV28 | . | TRBD1 | CASTLDRAGVGELFF | TGTGCCAGCACGTTGGACAGGGCAGGCGTCGGGGAGCTGTTTTTT
16 | TRBJ1-2 | TRBV7-3 | . | . | CASSLGPGGGPGGYTF | TGTGCCAGCAGCTTAGGGCCCGGGGGAGGTCCTGGTGGCTACACCTTC
16 | TRBJ2-2 | TRBV5-5 | . | TRBD1 | CASSPQGALDTGELFF | TGTGCCAGCAGTCCCCAGGGGGCCCTTGACACCGGGGAGCTGTTTTTT
16 | TRBJ2-3 | TRBV9 | . | TRBD2 | CASSVEAGGGADTQYF | TGTGCCAGCAGCGTAGAAGCGGGAGGAGGGGCTGATACGCAGTATTTT
17 | TRBJ2-1 | TRBV25-1 | few | TRBD2 | CASRGLAGGISYNEQFF | TGTGCCAGCAGGGGACTAGCGGGAGGTATTTCCTACAATGAGCAGTTCTTC
16 | TRBJ1-4 | TRBV7-9 | few | TRBD1 | CASSSTLGTGGEKLFF | TGTGCCAGCAGCTCAACTCTAGGGACAGGAGGCGAAAAACTGTTTTTT